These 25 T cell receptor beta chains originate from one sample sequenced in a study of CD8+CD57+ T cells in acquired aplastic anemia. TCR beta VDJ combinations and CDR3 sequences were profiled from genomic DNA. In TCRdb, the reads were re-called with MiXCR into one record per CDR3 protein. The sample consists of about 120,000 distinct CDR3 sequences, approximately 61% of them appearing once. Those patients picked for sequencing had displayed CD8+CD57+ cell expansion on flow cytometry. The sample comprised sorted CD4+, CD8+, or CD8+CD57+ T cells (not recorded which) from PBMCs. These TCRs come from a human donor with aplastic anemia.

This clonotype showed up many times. CDR3 nucleotide sequence: TGTGCCAGTAGTATTCCCTGGGAGAGGCATGGCTACACCTTC. It encodes CASSIPWERHGYTF. The genes are TRBV19 and TRBJ1-2; D is uncertain. There are 14 residues in the CDR3. Germline V gene sequence: CDR1 LNHDA, CDR2 SQIVND (reference sequence). Trimming took off 3 bases at V and 6 bases at J, with 14 bases between the two ends.

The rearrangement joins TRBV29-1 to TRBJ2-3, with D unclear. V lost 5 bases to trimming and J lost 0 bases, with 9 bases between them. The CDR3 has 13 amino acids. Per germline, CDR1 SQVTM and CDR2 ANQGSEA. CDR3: CSVRTLSTDTQYF. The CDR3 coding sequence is TGCAGCGTTAGGACCCTAAGCACAGATACGCAGTATTTT.

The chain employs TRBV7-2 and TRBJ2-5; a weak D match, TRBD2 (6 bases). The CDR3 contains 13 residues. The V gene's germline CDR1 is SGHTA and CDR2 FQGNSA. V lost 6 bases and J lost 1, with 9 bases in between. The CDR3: CASRRTIQETQYF. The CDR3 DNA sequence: TGTGCCAGCAGACGGACTATCCAAGAGACCCAGTACTTC.

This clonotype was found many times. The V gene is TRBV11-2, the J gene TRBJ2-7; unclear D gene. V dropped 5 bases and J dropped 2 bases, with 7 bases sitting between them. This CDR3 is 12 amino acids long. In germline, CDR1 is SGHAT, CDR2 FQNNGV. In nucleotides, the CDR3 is TGTGCCAGCAGCCAAAACCCCTACGAGCAGTACTTC. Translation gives CASSQNPYEQYF.

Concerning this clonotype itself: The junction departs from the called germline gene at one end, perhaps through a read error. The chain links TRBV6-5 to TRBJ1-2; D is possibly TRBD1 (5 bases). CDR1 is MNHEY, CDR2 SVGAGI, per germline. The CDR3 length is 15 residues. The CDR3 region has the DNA TGTGCCAGCAGTTTCTCGACAGACGCTAACTACGGCTACACCTTC. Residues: CASSFSTDANYGYTF.

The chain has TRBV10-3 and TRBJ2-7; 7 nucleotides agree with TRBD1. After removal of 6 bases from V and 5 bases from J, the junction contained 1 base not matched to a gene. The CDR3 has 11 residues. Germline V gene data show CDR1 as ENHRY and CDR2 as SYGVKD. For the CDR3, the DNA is TGTGCCATCAGAGGGGGCAACGAGCAGTACTTC. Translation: CAIRGGNEQYF.

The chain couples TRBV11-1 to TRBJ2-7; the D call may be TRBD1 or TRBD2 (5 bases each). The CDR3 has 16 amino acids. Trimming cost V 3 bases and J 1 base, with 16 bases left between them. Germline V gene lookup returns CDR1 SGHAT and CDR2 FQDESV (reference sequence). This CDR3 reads CASSLGDSYNSYEQYF. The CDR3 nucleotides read TGTGCCAGCAGCTTGGGAGACAGCTATAATTCCTACGAGCAGTACTTC.

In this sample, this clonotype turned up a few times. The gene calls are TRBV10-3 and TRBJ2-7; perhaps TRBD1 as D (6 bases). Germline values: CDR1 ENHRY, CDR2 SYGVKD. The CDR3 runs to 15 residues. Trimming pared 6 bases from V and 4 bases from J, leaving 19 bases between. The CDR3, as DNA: TGTGCCATCAGCTATGAAGCAGGGGTTTCTTACGAGCAGTACTTC. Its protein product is CAISYEAGVSYEQYF.

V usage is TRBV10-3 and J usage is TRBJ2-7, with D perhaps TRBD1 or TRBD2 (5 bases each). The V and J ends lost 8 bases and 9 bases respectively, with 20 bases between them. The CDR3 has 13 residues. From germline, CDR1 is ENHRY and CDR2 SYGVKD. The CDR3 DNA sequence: TGTGCCATCGGGGCGCTCGGTGGGGGTTGGCAGTACTTC. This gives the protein CAIGALGGGWQYF.

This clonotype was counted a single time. The CDR3 nucleotides are TGTGCCAGCAGAGCAGGGGGAGGCAATCAGCCCCAGCATTTT. Protein product: CASRAGGGNQPQHF. The chain carries TRBV6-1 and TRBJ1-5, with TRBD1 identical over 7 bases. Per the germline V gene, CDR1 is MNHNS and CDR2 is SASEGT. The CDR3 sequence is 14 residues long. With V trimmed by 6 bases and J by 2 bases, 4 bases remained unmatched.

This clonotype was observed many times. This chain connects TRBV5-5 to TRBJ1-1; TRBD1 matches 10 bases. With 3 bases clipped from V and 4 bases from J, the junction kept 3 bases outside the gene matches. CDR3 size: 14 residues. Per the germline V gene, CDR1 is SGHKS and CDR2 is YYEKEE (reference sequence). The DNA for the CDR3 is TGTGCCAGCAGCTGGACAGGGGGGGGCACTGAAGCTTTCTTT. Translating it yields CASSWTGGGTEAFF. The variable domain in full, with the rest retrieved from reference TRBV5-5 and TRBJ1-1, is DAGVTQSPTHLIKTRGQQVTLRCSPISGHKSVSWYQQVLGQGPQFIFQYYEKEERGRGNFPDRFSARQFPNYSSELNVNALLLGDSALYLCASSWTGGGTEAFFGQGTRLTVV.

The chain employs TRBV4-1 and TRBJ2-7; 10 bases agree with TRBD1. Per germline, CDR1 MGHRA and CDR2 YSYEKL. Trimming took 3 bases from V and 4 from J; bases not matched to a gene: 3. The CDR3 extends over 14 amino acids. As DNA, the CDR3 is TGCGCCAGCAGCCAGGGACAGGGGCAATACGAGCAGTACTTC. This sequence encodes CASSQGQGQYEQYF.

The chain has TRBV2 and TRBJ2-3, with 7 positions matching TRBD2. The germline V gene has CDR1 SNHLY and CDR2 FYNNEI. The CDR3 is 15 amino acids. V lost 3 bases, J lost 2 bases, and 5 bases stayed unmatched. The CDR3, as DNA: TGTGCCAGCAGTGAGGGGGACTACCTCACAGATACGCAGTATTTT. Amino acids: CASSEGDYLTDTQYF.

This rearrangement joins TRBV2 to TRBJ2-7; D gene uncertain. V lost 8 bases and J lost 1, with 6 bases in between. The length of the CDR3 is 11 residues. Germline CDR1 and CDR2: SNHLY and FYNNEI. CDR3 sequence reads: CASLESYEQYF. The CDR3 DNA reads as TGTGCCAGCTTGGAGTCCTACGAGCAGTACTTC.

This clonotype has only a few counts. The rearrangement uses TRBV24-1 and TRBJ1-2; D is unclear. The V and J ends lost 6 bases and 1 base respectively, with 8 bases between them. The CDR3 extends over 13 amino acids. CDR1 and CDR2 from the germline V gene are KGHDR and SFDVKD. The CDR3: CATSNYDNYGYTF. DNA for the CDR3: TGTGCCACCAGTAACTACGATAACTATGGCTACACCTTC.

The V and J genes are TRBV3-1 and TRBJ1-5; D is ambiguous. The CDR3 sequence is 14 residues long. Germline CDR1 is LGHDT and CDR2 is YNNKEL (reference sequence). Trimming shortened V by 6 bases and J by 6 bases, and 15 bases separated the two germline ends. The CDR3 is CASSPNRLVQPQHF. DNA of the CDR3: TGTGCCAGCAGTCCTAATAGGCTGGTTCAGCCCCAGCATTTT.

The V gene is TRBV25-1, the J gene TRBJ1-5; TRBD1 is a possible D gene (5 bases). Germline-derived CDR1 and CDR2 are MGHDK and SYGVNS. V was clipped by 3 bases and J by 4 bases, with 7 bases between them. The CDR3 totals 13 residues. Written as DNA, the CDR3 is TGTGCCAGCAGTGAGGCAGGGAATCAGCCCCAGCATTTT. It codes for CASSEAGNQPQHF.

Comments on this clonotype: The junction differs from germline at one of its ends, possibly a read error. CDR3 region: CSFEVGTSLHF. CDR3 nucleotides: TGCAGCTTTGAAGTCGGGACGTCCCTCCACTTT. The V and J genes are TRBV29-1 and TRBJ1-6, with D possibly matching TRBD1 (5 bases). CDR3 length equals 11 residues. Germline V gene data show CDR1 as SQVTM and CDR2 as ANQGSEA.

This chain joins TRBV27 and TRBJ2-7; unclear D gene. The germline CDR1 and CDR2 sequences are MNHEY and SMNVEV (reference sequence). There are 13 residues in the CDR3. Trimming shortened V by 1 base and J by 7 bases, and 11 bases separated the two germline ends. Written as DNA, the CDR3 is TGTGCCAGCAGTTTATGGCCCCTGCGGGAGCAGTACTTC. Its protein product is CASSLWPLREQYF.

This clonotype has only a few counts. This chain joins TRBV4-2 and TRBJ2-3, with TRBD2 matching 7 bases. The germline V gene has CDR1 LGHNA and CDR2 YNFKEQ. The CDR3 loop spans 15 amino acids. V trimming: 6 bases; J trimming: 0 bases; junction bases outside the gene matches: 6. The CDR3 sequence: CASSPGEGSTDTQYF. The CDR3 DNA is TGTGCCAGCAGTCCGGGGGAGGGAAGCACAGATACGCAGTATTTT.

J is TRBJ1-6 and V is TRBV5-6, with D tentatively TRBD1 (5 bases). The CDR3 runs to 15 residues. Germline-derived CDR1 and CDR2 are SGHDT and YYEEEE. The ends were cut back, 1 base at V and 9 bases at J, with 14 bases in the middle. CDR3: CASSLTGQGLSPLHF. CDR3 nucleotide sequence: TGTGCCAGCAGCTTGACCGGGCAGGGACTTTCACCCCTCCACTTT.

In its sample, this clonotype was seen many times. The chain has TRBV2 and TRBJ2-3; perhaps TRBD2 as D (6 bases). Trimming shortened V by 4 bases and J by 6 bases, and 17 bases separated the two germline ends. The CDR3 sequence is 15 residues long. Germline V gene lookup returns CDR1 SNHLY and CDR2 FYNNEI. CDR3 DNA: TGTGCCAGCAGTGTGAGTACGGGAGTGTTTGATACGCAGTATTTT. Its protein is CASSVSTGVFDTQYF.

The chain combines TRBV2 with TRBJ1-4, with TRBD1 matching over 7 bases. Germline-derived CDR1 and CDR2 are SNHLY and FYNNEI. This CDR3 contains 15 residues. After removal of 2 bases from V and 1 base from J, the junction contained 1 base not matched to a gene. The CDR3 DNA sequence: TGTGCCAGCAGTGAATGGGACAGAACTAATGAAAAACTGTTTTTT. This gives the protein CASSEWDRTNEKLFF.

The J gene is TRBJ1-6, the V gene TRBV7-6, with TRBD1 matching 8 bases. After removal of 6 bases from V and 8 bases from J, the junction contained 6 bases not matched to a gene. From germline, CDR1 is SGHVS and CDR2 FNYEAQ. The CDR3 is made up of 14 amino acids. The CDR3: CASRSVDRDSPLHF. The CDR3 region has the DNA TGTGCCAGCAGATCGGTGGACAGGGATTCACCCCTCCACTTT. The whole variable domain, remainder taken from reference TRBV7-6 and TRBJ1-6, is GAGVSQSPRYKVTKRGQDVALRCDPISGHVSLYWYRQALGQGPEFLTYFNYEAQQDKSGLPNDRFSAERPEGSISTLTIQRTEQRDSAMYRCASRSVDRDSPLHFGNGTRLTVT.

The CDR3, as DNA: TGCAGCGGTAGGGGTCACTTGAACACTGAAGCTTTCTTT. The encoded protein is CSGRGHLNTEAFF. The chain carries TRBV29-1 and TRBJ1-1; tentative D call: TRBD1 (5 bases). The CDR3 spans 13 residues. V lost 7 bases to trimming and J lost 0 bases, with 12 bases between them. Germline CDR1 is SQVTM and CDR2 is ANQGSEA.